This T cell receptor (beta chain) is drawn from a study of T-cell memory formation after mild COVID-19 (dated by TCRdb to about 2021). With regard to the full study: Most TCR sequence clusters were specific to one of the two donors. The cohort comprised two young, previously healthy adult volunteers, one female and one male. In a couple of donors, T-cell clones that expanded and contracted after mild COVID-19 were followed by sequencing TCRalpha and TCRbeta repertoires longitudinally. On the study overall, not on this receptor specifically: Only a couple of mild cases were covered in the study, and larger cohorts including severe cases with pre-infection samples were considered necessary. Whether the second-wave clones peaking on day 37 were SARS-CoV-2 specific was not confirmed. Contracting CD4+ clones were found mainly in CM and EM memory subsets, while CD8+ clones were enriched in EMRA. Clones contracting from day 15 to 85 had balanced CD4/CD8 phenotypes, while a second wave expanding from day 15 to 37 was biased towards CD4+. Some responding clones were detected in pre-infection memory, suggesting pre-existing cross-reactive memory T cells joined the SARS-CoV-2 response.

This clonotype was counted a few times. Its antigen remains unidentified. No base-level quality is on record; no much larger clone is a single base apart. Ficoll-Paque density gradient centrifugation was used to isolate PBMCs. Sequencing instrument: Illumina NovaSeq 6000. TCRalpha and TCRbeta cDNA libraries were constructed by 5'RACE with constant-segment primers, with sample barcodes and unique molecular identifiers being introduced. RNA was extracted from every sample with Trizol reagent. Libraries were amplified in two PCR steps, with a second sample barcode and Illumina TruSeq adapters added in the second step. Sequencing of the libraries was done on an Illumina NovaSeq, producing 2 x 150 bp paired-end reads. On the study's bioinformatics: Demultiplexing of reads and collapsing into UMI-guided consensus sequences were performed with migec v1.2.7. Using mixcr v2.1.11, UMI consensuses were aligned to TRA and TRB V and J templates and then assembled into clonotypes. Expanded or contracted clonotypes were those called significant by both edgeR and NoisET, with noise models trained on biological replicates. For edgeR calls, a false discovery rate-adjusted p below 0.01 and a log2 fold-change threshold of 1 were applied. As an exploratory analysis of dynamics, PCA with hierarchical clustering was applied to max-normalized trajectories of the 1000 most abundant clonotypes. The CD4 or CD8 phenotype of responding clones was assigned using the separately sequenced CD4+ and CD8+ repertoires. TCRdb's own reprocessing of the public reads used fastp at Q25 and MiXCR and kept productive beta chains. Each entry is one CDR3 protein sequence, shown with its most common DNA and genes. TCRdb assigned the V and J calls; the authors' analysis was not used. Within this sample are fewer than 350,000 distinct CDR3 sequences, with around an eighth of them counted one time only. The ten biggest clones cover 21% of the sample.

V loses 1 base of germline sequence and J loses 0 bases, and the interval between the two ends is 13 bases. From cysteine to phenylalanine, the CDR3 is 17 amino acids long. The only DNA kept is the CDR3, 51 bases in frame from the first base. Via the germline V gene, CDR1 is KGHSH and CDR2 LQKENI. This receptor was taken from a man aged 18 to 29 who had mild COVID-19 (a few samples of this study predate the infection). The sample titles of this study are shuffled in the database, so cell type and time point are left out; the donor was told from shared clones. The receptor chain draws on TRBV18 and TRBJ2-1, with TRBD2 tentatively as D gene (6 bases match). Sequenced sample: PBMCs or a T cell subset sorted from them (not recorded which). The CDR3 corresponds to CASSPLGRGSSYNEQFF. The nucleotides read TGTGCCAGCTCACCACTTGGCCGGGGGAGCTCCTACAATGAGCAGTTCTTC. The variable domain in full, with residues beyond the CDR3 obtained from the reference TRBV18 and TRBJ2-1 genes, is NAGVMQNPRHLVRRRGQEARLRCSPMKGHSHVYWYRQLPEEGLKFMVYLQKENIIDESGMPKERFSAEFPKEGPSILRIQQVVRGDSAAYFCASSPLGRGSSYNEQFFGPGTRLTVL.